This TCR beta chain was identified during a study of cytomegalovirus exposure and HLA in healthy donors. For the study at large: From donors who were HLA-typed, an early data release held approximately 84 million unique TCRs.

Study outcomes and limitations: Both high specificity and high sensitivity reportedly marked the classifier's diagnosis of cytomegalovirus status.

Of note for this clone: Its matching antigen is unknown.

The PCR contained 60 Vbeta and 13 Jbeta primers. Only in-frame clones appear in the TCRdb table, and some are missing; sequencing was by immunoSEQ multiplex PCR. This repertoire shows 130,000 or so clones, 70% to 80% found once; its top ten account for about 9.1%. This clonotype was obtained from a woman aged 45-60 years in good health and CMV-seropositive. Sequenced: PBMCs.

CDR3 sequence (DNA): TGTGCCAGCAGGGGGCTCCTGGGGGGAACTAGGGAGACCCAGTACTTC. Amino acid sequence: CASRGLLGGTRETQYF. J is TRBJ2-5 and V is TRBV2, with D tentatively TRBD2 (6 bases). Trimming shortened V by 6 bases and J by 5 bases, and 22 bases separated the two germline ends. CDR3 size: 16 residues. Germline CDR1 reads SNHLY; CDR2 reads FYNNEI.